What follows are 22 T cell receptor beta chains derived from one specimen sequenced in a study of metastatic and nonmetastatic thyroid tumors. With MiXCR, TCRdb reprocessed the PCR reads. The sample consists of under 20,000 clones, 27% of them appearing once. Until they underwent thyroid surgery, no patient had received any treatment. The sample comprised adjacent normal tissue. These receptors originate from a female donor with papillary thyroid cancer or a benign thyroid nodule (not recorded which). Some clones in this sample may be carry-over from other donors' samples.

The V and J genes are TRBV18 and TRBJ1-2, with D perhaps matching TRBD1 (5 bases). This CDR3 has 14 amino acids. Trimming took 3 bases from V and 10 from J, leaving 18 bases between them. Germline-derived CDR1 and CDR2 are KGHSH and LQKENI. This chain's CDR3 is CASSPAGPGDVYTF. The CDR3 DNA follows: TGTGCCAGCTCACCTGCGGGGCCTGGTGATGTCTACACCTTC.

This clone was picked up one time. This sequence joins TRBV9 and TRBJ2-3; 10 bases agree with TRBD2. In germline, CDR1 is SGDLS, CDR2 YYNGEE. V dropped 3 bases and J dropped 2; count of bases not matched to a gene: 12. The CDR3 covers 18 residues. Here the CDR3 reads CASSAYGLAGVFTDTQYF. The CDR3 DNA reads TGTGCCAGCAGCGCCTATGGGCTAGCGGGAGTTTTCACAGATACGCAGTATTTT.

The V and J genes are TRBV20-1 and TRBJ2-1, with a weak D call TRBD2 (6 bases). Looked up from germline, CDR1 is DFQATT and CDR2 is SNEGSKA (reference sequence). Between the trimmed V and J ends, which lost 5 bases and 8 bases, there was a span of 19 bases. CDR3 size: 14 residues. The CDR3 region has the DNA TGCAGTGCTCCTCAATGGGACTCGGGGGATGAGCAGTTCTTC. Its protein product is CSAPQWDSGDEQFF.

This clone appeared a few times. This rearrangement joins TRBV6-1 to TRBJ2-5; no clear D. Germline assignment: CDR1 MNHNS and CDR2 SASEGT. V lost 3 bases to trimming and J lost 0 bases, with 8 bases between them. The length of the CDR3 is 14 residues. This CDR3 is CASSDWAHQETQYF. The CDR3 DNA is TGTGCCAGCAGTGACTGGGCCCACCAAGAGACCCAGTACTTC.

This clone was observed a handful of times. V usage is TRBV28 and J usage is TRBJ1-6; D not certain. The germline V gene has CDR1 MDHEN and CDR2 SYDVKM. V lost 6 bases and J 11 bases, leaving 11 bases between the germline ends. The CDR3 is 12 amino acids. CDR3 amino acids: CASSLGPTPLHF. CDR3 DNA: TGTGCCAGCAGCCTAGGCCCAACACCCCTCCACTTT.

In this sample, this clone is medium-sized. V gene TRBV10-3 combines with J gene TRBJ1-4; D unclear. V lost 0 bases and J lost 2, with 7 bases in between. The length of the CDR3 is 15 residues. Per the germline V gene, CDR1 is ENHRY and CDR2 is SYGVKD. The CDR3 nucleotides are TGTGCCATCAGTGAGTCAAGGCCTACTAATGAAAAACTGTTTTTT. This translates into CAISESRPTNEKLFF.

The chain carries TRBV20-1 and TRBJ2-7; 9 bases are shared with TRBD2. Trimming took 4 bases from V and 0 from J; bases not matched to a gene: 7. CDR1 and CDR2 from the germline V gene are DFQATT and SNEGSKA (reference sequence). The CDR3 has 15 residues. The CDR3 nucleotides are TGCAGTGCTAACGGCCTAGCGGGACCCTCCTACGAGCAGTACTTC. This gives the protein CSANGLAGPSYEQYF.

Notes on this clone: Sequence at one end of the junction differs from germline and may be a read error. This sequence joins TRBV6-5 and TRBJ1-1; 7 positions match TRBD1. The germline gives CDR1 MNHEY, CDR2 SVGAGI. The CDR3 is 13 amino acids. CDR3 nucleotide sequence: TGTGCCAGCTGTTACGGACAGGTTACTGAAGCGTTCTTT. This encodes CASCYGQVTEAFF.

This clone was detected ten times or more. The gene calls are TRBV12-3 or TRBV12-4 and TRBJ2-7; 11 bases agree with TRBD2. The CDR3 loop spans 14 amino acids. After removal of 5 bases from V and 6 bases from J, the junction contained 6 bases not matched to a gene. As DNA, the CDR3 is TGTGCCAGCAGTCATAGCGGGAGGGGTAGCGAGCAGTACTTC. This sequence encodes CASSHSGRGSEQYF.

The chain recombines TRBV18 with TRBJ1-5; 10 bases align to TRBD1. CDR3 size: 14 residues. V shed 2 bases, J shed 5 bases, and the junction held 0 bases outside the gene matches. Per germline, CDR1 KGHSH and CDR2 LQKENI. The CDR3 spells CASSPGTGDQPQHF. The CDR3 DNA sequence: TGTGCCAGCTCACCAGGGACAGGGGATCAGCCCCAGCATTTT.

As concerns this clone: At one end, the junction sequence differs from germline, possibly due to a read error. V usage is TRBV12-3 or TRBV12-4 and J usage is TRBJ1-3, with TRBD1 matching 8 bases. This CDR3 region has 14 residues. CDR3 sequence reads: CASRLAGGYKAIYF. The CDR3 nucleotides read TGTGCCAGCAGATTAGCAGGGGGCTACAAGGCCATATATTTT.

The genes are TRBV7-3 and TRBJ2-2; TRBD1 matches at 7 bases. Per germline, CDR1 SGHTA and CDR2 FQGTGA. Trimming at V came to 5 bases and at J to 3 bases, leaving 6 bases not matched to a gene. This CDR3 comprises 15 residues. The CDR3: CASSPGGSDTGELFF. The CDR3, as DNA: TGTGCCAGCAGCCCAGGGGGTTCGGACACCGGGGAGCTGTTTTTT.

This clone occurred a few times. This rearrangement joins TRBV27 to TRBJ1-2; TRBD1 matches at 7 bases. V trimming: 5 bases; J trimming: 6 bases; junction bases outside the gene matches: 15. Germline assignment: CDR1 MNHEY and CDR2 SMNVEV (reference sequence). The length of the CDR3 is 16 residues. CDR3 DNA: TGTGCCAGCAGTGATCGGGGACAGACCGCTAGGAATGGCTACACCTTC. It yields the protein CASSDRGQTARNGYTF.

This clone showed up just a few times. No conserved phenylalanine or tryptophan is present at the end of the CDR3, so a read error is the likely explanation. The V and J genes are TRBV6-1 and TRBJ2-7; D is unresolved. Trimming left V 11 bases short and J 2 bases short, with 19 bases between. CDR3 length equals 14 residues. From germline, CDR1 is MNHNS and CDR2 SASEGT. This CDR3 is CAATVPWRTYEQYS. For the CDR3, the DNA is TGTGCCGCAACCGTTCCATGGCGTACCTACGAGCAGTACTCC.

This clone occurred once. The chain carries TRBV4-1 and TRBJ2-7; 8 nucleotides align to TRBD1. Per the germline V gene, CDR1 is MGHRA and CDR2 is YSYEKL. After removal of 1 base from V and 6 bases from J, the junction contained 11 bases not matched to a gene. This CDR3 contains 16 residues. The CDR3 region is CASSQGGQALDFEQYF. The CDR3 nucleotides read TGCGCCAGCAGCCAAGGGGGACAGGCCCTGGATTTCGAGCAGTACTTC.

The chain couples TRBV7-8 to TRBJ2-7; possible D gene TRBD2, 5 bases. Per the germline V gene, CDR1 is SGHVS and CDR2 is FQNEAQ. This CDR3 spans 15 amino acids. V was shortened by 5 bases and J by 0 bases, with 14 bases between the two germline ends. The CDR3 loop reads CASSPLDSYSYEQYF. CDR3 sequence (DNA): TGTGCCAGCAGCCCCCTGGACTCTTACTCCTACGAGCAGTACTTC.

This clone showed up just a few times. The chain links TRBV30 to TRBJ1-4; tentative D call: TRBD1 (6 bases). This CDR3 spans 16 amino acids. Germline V lookup: CDR1 GTSNPN, CDR2 SVGIG (reference sequence). Trimming removed 1 base from V and 7 bases from J, with 19 bases in between. CDR3 region: CAWSAPEKGGGEKLFF. The DNA of the CDR3 is TGTGCCTGGAGTGCACCTGAAAAGGGAGGGGGTGAAAAACTGTTTTTT. Looking up the rest from reference TRBV30 and TRBJ1-4 gives the full variable domain: SQTIHQWPATLVQPVGSPLSLECTVEGTSNPNLYWYRQAAGRGLQLLFYSVGIGQISSEVPQNLSASRPQDRQFILSSKKLLLSDSGFYLCAWSAPEKGGGEKLFFGSGTQLSVL.

The chain is built from TRBV27 and TRBJ1-2, with 9 bases matching TRBD1. V dropped 6 bases and J dropped 7; count of bases not matched to a gene: 12. The germline V gene encodes CDR1 MNHEY and CDR2 SMNVEV (reference sequence). CDR3 length equals 15 residues. CDR3 in DNA: TGTGCCAGCAGCTATAGGGGGACAGGGCCTCTTGGCTACACCTTC. It is translated as CASSYRGTGPLGYTF.

In its sample, this clone is medium-sized. This chain links TRBV12-3 or TRBV12-4 with TRBJ2-3, with D perhaps assigned TRBD1 or TRBD2 (6 bases each). This CDR3 contains 15 residues. Trimming pared 2 bases from V and 5 bases from J, leaving 14 bases between. The CDR3 sequence is CASSLKGAGQDTQYF. DNA for the CDR3: TGTGCCAGCAGTTTAAAAGGGGCGGGACAAGATACGCAGTATTTT.

This clone was counted between two and nine times. The chain is built from TRBV27 and TRBJ2-3; D not certain. The CDR3 sequence is 14 residues long. Germline V CDR1 and CDR2: MNHEY, SMNVEV (reference sequence). Trimming cost V 5 bases and J 5 bases, with 14 bases left between them. The CDR3 sequence is CASSLSAFRDTQYF. The CDR3 DNA reads as TGTGCCAGCAGTCTCTCAGCCTTTCGAGATACGCAGTATTTT.

This chain connects TRBV10-3 to TRBJ1-2; 7 bases agree with TRBD1. Germline assignment: CDR1 ENHRY and CDR2 SYGVKD. With V trimmed by 6 bases and J by 2 bases, 3 bases remained unmatched. CDR3 length: 13 amino acids. CDR3 nucleotide sequence: TGTGCCATCAGCCACAGGGGAAACTATGGCTACACCTTC. Residues: CAISHRGNYGYTF.

This clone was recorded many times. The CDR3 is CASSYEGSQPQHF. CDR3 in DNA: TGTGCCAGCAGTTACGAGGGATCTCAGCCCCAGCATTTT. The rearrangement uses TRBV6-5 and TRBJ1-5; no clear D. CDR3 length: 13 amino acids. The germline V gene has CDR1 MNHEY and CDR2 SVGAGI. With 2 bases removed from V and 6 bases from J, the gap between germline ends came to 8 bases.